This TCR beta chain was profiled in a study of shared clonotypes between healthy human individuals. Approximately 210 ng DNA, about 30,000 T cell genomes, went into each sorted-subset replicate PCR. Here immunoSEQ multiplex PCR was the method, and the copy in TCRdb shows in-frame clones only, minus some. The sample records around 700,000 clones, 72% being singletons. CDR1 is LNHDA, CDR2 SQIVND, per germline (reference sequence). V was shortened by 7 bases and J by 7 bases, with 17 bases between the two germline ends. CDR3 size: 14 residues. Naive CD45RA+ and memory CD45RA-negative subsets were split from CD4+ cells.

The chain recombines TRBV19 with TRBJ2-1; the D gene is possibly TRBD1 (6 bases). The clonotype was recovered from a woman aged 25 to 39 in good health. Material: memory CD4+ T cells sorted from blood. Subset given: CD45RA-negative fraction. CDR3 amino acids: CASTDGGAGNEQFF. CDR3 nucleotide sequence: TGTGCCAGTACGGATGGGGGCGCAGGGAATGAGCAGTTCTTC.